This is a list of T cell receptor beta chains from one sample in a study of Ad26.COV2.S vaccination and SARS-CoV-2 variants. TCRdb keeps only in-frame clones here, not all; method: immunoSEQ multiplex PCR. The table includes 300,000 to 400,000 clones, 70% to 90% detected once. The specimen was peripheral blood, collected in a trial of Ad26.COV2.S vaccine versus placebo. The source is a person between 18 and 60 years old who received the Ad26.COV2.S COVID-19 vaccine or a placebo. Both conserved end residues are part of each CDR3. The order of the fields is D gene, V gene, clone size, J gene, CDR3 protein, CDR3 DNA. The D gene is left open where the match is weak. The size field is filled for only some rows; it gives once, few, many or a size class.

TRBD1	TRBV2	once	TRBJ1-5	CASSFWTGWNQPQHF	TGTGCCAGCAGTTTTTGGACAGGGTGGAATCAGCCCCAGCATTTT
TRBD1	TRBV7-2	-	TRBJ1-5	CASSLGTGGSRPQHF	TGTGCCAGCAGCTTAGGGACAGGGGGCTCCCGGCCCCAGCATTTT
-	TRBV4-1	-	TRBJ1-4	CASSQVAGGDATNEKLFF	TGCGCCAGCAGCCAAGTGGCTGGGGGGGATGCAACTAATGAAAAACTGTTTTTT
-	TRBV18	-	TRBJ2-7	CASSPPGGYEQYF	TGTGCCAGCTCACCACCGGGCGGATACGAGCAGTACTTC
-	TRBV2	-	TRBJ2-5	CASTPQGPRGETQYF	TGTGCCAGCACCCCACAAGGGCCTAGGGGAGAGACCCAGTACTTC
-	TRBV2	-	TRBJ1-5	CASSEAAGGSNQPQHF	TGTGCCAGCAGTGAAGCGGCCGGGGGGAGCAATCAGCCCCAGCATTTT
-	TRBV4-2	-	TRBJ2-3	CASSPEGGVTQYF	TGTGCCAGCAGCCCCGAGGGGGGAGTTACGCAGTATTTT
TRBD2	TRBV5-1	-	TRBJ2-2	CASSLVAGGPGELFF	TGCGCCAGCAGCTTGGTAGCGGGAGGGCCCGGGGAGCTGTTTTTT
-	TRBV5-8	-	TRBJ2-2	CASTAGSTGELFF	TGTGCCAGCACGGCGGGCTCCACCGGGGAGCTGTTTTTT
TRBD1	TRBV6-5	once	TRBJ1-4	CASRGQGINEKLFF	TGTGCCAGCAGGGGACAGGGGATTAATGAAAAACTGTTTTTT
TRBD1	TRBV6-5	-	TRBJ1-2	CASSYRDRGSYGYTF	TGTGCCAGCAGTTACAGGGACAGGGGTTCCTATGGCTACACCTTC
-	TRBV6-5	-	TRBJ2-1	CASVSGLGNEQFF	TGTGCCAGCGTGTCAGGGCTAGGAAATGAGCAGTTCTTC
-	TRBV9	-	TRBJ2-6	CASSVGSGANVLTF	TGTGCCAGCAGCGTAGGATCAGGGGCCAACGTCCTGACTTTC
-	TRBV7-9	-	TRBJ2-5	CASSWGRLIQETQYF	TGTGCCAGCAGCTGGGGCCGATTGATACAAGAGACCCAGTACTTC
-	TRBV12-3/TRBV12-4	-	TRBJ1-1	CASSWRKGTEAFF	TGTGCCAGCAGCTGGCGAAAGGGGACTGAAGCTTTCTTT
TRBD2	TRBV3-1/TRBV3-2	-	TRBJ2-7	CASSQLGLAGYEQYF	TGTGCCAGCAGCCAGCTCGGACTAGCGGGATACGAGCAGTACTTC
TRBD2	TRBV4-2	-	TRBJ2-1	CASSQEGGLEGNEQFF	TGTGCCAGCAGCCAAGAGGGGGGACTAGAGGGCAATGAGCAGTTCTTC